The next 3 T cell receptor beta chains were all read from a single sample in a study of beta chain features in type 1 diabetes (dated by TCRdb to 2016 to 2019). The library was produced with the immunoSEQ multiplex PCR assay. The High Capacity cDNA Reverse Transcription Kit was used to reverse transcribe all of the isolated RNA, meaning that expressed TCRB transcripts were what got sequenced. TCRdb's version of the immuneACCESS table is confined to in-frame rearrangements and falls short of the full clone set. An unresolved V gene accounts for under half of the shortfall where checked; the remainder is of unknown origin. This sample is represented by about 900,000 clones; 15% to 20% of them were singletons. Together, the top ten hold about 0.02% of the sample. The specimen was naive CD4+ T cells from blood. In the paper's terms, the cell subset or site label means: true naive CD4+ T cells. Receptors were obtained from a woman aged 18-29 years in good health.

DNA for the CDR3: TGCGCCAGCAGCCAAGTCCAGGGCTACACTGAAGCTTTCTTT. Translated: CASSQVQGYTEAFF. This chain connects TRBV4-3 to TRBJ1-1; TRBD1 might be the D (5 bases). The V end lost 1 base, the J end lost 3 bases, and 9 bases lay between the germline ends. Germline lookup yields CDR1 LGHNA and CDR2 YSLEER. The CDR3 runs 14 residues.

This clone has a handful of counts. The chain uses TRBV5-4 and TRBJ2-1, with 12 bases lining up with TRBD2. The J segment lost 1 base and the V segment lost 5 bases, leaving 7 bases of the junction unmatched. The CDR3 spans 17 residues. Germline values: CDR1 SGHNT, CDR2 YYREEE (reference sequence). DNA for the CDR3: TGTGCCAGCAGTTTGACTAGCGGGAGTTGGTCCTACAATGAGCAGTTCTTC. This encodes CASSLTSGSWSYNEQFF.

The gene calls are TRBV19 and TRBJ2-7, with 10 nucleotides matching TRBD2. The junction had 0 bases not matched to a gene; V was cut back by 4 bases and J by 0 bases. Looked up from germline, CDR1 is LNHDA and CDR2 is SQIVND (reference sequence). CDR3 length equals 14 residues. The CDR3 coding sequence is TGTGCCAGTAGTACTAGCGGGAGCTCCTACGAGCAGTACTTC. Translated: CASSTSGSSYEQYF.